Here is one T cell receptor (beta chain) with its context. Its antigen is undetermined. TCRdb's copy holds only in-frame clones and misses some; the assay was immunoSEQ multiplex PCR. The sample holds tens of thousands of clones, 85% to 95% seen once. This sample was included in a study of human thymus T cells. Resections that were taken during corrective heart surgery supplied the thymus tissue. Having surgery to correct congenital heart defects, healthy Finnish infants acted as the donors. The CDR3 has 12 amino acids. Germline V lookup: CDR1 SGHVS, CDR2 FNYEAQ. V lost 5 bases to trimming and J lost 3 bases, with 4 bases between them. Study-wide points: An apparent bias in V and J gene usage was seen in thymic and blood repertoires. Related research described thymic repertoires that were highly overlapping among unrelated individuals.

The TCR sequence derives from a girl under three years old with a congenital heart defect but otherwise immunologically healthy. This chain uses TRBV7-6 with TRBJ2-2; no clear D. Sequenced sample: thymus tissue. The CDR3 nucleotides read TGTGCCAGCAGCCAAGACACCGGGGAGCTGTTTTTT. Its translation: CASSQDTGELFF. The whole variable domain, remainder taken from reference TRBV7-6 and TRBJ2-2, is GAGVSQSPRYKVTKRGQDVALRCDPISGHVSLYWYRQALGQGPEFLTYFNYEAQQDKSGLPNDRFSAERPEGSISTLTIQRTEQRDSAMYRCASSQDTGELFFGEGSRLTVL.